These 5 T cell receptor beta chains share one sample of origin, sequenced in a study of T cell responses to AZD1222 COVID-19 vaccine. The table came from immunoSEQ multiplex PCR; TCRdb's copy has only in-frame clones and leaves some out. The sample contains approximately 65,000 clones, almost 90% of which appear only once. The sample consisted of peripheral blood, taken on day 0 of AZD1222 vaccination. These receptors were obtained from an adult in good health.

J is TRBJ1-2 and V is TRBV6-7, with D hard to call. TRBV6-7 is an ORF; its function is uncertain. This CDR3 spans 13 amino acids. V dropped 2 bases and J dropped 1 base, with 5 bases sitting between them. The CDR3 nucleotides are TGTGCCAGCAGTTACGATAATAACTATGGCTACACCTTC. Its translation is CASSYDNNYGYTF.

The chain joins TRBV6-5 to TRBJ2-7; D uncertain. The V end was cut by 4 bases, the J end by 2 bases, with 9 bases between. The CDR3 length is 13 residues. Germline-derived CDR1 and CDR2 are MNHEY and SVGAGI. In DNA form, the CDR3 reads TGTGCCAGCAGTTCCCTACGCCCCTACGAGCAGTACTTC. This translates into CASSSLRPYEQYF.

This chain joins TRBV28 and TRBJ2-1; D is uncertain. Trimming took 6 bases from V and 4 from J, leaving 7 bases between them. Germline CDR1 reads MDHEN; CDR2 reads SYDVKM. This CDR3 spans 12 amino acids. The CDR3 coding sequence is TGTGCCAGCAGCCCCGGGTACAATGAGCAGTTCTTC. It yields the protein CASSPGYNEQFF.

The chain joins TRBV28 to TRBJ1-2; the D is unclear. There are 15 residues in the CDR3. V dropped 5 bases and J dropped 6 bases, with 19 bases sitting between them. Germline V lookup: CDR1 MDHEN, CDR2 SYDVKM. The CDR3 spells CASSPDMVSANGYTF. The CDR3 region has the DNA TGTGCCAGCAGTCCTGACATGGTGTCAGCGAATGGCTACACCTTC.

The rearrangement links TRBV27 to TRBJ2-7; TRBD2 matches 14 bases. Trimming took 6 bases from V and 3 from J; bases not matched to a gene: 4. The CDR3 is 15 amino acids. Germline values: CDR1 MNHEY, CDR2 SMNVEV (reference sequence). The DNA for the CDR3 is TGTGCCAGCAGGGGGACTAGCGGGAGCATCTACGAGCAGTACTTC. It translates to CASRGTSGSIYEQYF.